Below are 29 T cell receptor beta chains sequenced from a single sample in a study of cytomegalovirus exposure and HLA in healthy donors. Both 60 Vbeta primers and 13 Jbeta primers went into the PCR. Produced via immunoSEQ multiplex PCR; TCRdb's table is partial and in-frame only. The table includes about 160,000 clones, approximately 76% detected once. The material sequenced was PBMCs. The receptors originated from a female donor in good health and CMV-seronegative.

The V gene is TRBV7-9, the J gene TRBJ2-7; no clear D gene. The CDR3 has 14 amino acids. Trimming pared 5 bases from V and 0 bases from J, leaving 11 bases between. In germline, CDR1 is SEHNR, CDR2 FQNEAQ (reference sequence). This CDR3 is CASSQATASYEQYF. The CDR3 DNA reads as TGTGCCAGCAGCCAAGCGACGGCCTCCTACGAGCAGTACTTC.

The rearrangement joins TRBV29-1 to TRBJ1-2; TRBD1 is a possible D gene (6 bases). From germline, CDR1 is SQVTM and CDR2 ANQGSEA. The ends were cut back, 4 bases at V and 8 bases at J, with 17 bases in the middle. CDR3 length: 13 residues. The DNA of the CDR3 is TGCAGCGTTGTATCGGGGGGCGAAATCGGCTACACCTTC. Translated: CSVVSGGEIGYTF.

V is TRBV10-3 and J is TRBJ2-2; TRBD1 agrees at 7 bases. This CDR3 comprises 16 residues. The J segment lost 1 base and the V segment lost 5 bases, leaving 7 bases of the junction unmatched. CDR1 and CDR2 from the germline V gene are ENHRY and SYGVKD. The CDR3 region has the DNA TGTGCCATCAGTCCACTAGACAGGGTGAACACCGGGGAGCTGTTTTTT. Translation gives CAISPLDRVNTGELFF.

The chain couples TRBV7-2 to TRBJ2-3; 9 bases map to TRBD1. In germline, CDR1 is SGHTA, CDR2 FQGNSA. The CDR3 has 16 amino acids. J was trimmed by 4 bases and V by 3 bases; bases with no gene match: 8. The CDR3 spells CASSFYRGQRADTQYF. DNA for the CDR3: TGTGCCAGCAGCTTTTACAGGGGGCAAAGAGCAGATACGCAGTATTTT.

As for this clone: In the same sample, other DNA sequences code for this CDR3. This chain joins TRBV15 and TRBJ1-1; D remains ambiguous. The CDR3 consists of 13 residues. Germline V gene sequence: CDR1 LNHNV, CDR2 YYDKDF (reference sequence). Trimming removed 0 bases at V and 4 bases at J, with 6 bases between. CDR3 DNA: TGTGCCACCAGCAGAGATAGGAGCACTGAAGCTTTCTTT. Residues: CATSRDRSTEAFF.

This chain connects TRBV7-3 to TRBJ2-1, with D perhaps matching TRBD2 (7 bases). The CDR3 is 12 amino acids. The germline V gene encodes CDR1 SGHTA and CDR2 FQGTGA. V gave up 5 bases and J gave up 12 bases, with 14 bases separating them. Here the CDR3 reads CASSPNGGAQFF. In DNA form, the CDR3 reads TGTGCCAGCAGCCCAAATGGGGGGGCGCAGTTCTTC.

The chain has TRBV13 and TRBJ1-1; D perhaps matches TRBD1 (5 bases). CDR1 is PRHDT and CDR2 is FYEKMQ in the germline V gene (reference sequence). V was pared by 5 bases and J by 4 bases, with 14 bases between. This CDR3 is 14 amino acids long. CDR3 coding DNA: TGTGCCAGCAGCGGCTCGGGGGTGGGCACTGAAGCTTTCTTT. Protein sequence: CASSGSGVGTEAFF.

This sequence joins TRBV7-2 and TRBJ2-7; 12 bases are a match to TRBD2. This CDR3 has 17 residues. J lost 13 bases, V lost 5 bases, and 21 bases had no gene match. CDR1 and CDR2 (germline): SGHTA, FQGNSA. CDR3 loop: CASSGGRTGGWTSGKYF. In DNA form, the CDR3 reads TGTGCCAGCAGCGGGGGGCGGACAGGAGGCTGGACTAGCGGGAAATACTTC.

V usage is TRBV13 and J usage is TRBJ2-5; TRBD2 might be the D (5 bases). Germline-derived CDR1 and CDR2 are PRHDT and FYEKMQ (reference sequence). The CDR3 is made up of 14 amino acids. Trimming removed 2 bases at V and 5 bases at J, with 12 bases between. This chain's CDR3 is CASSLYASSETQYF. CDR3 DNA sequence: TGTGCCAGCAGCTTATATGCTAGCAGTGAGACCCAGTACTTC.

Comments on this clone: The sample has other DNA sequences that encode this CDR3 too. The genes are TRBV10-1 and TRBJ1-2, with D hard to call. There are 13 residues in the CDR3. The ends were cut back, 9 bases at V and 7 bases at J, with 18 bases in the middle. The germline V gene encodes CDR1 WNHNN and CDR2 SYGVQD (reference sequence). The CDR3: CASSAVLGGGYTF. The CDR3 DNA reads as TGCGCCAGTTCGGCCGTCTTGGGAGGTGGCTACACCTTC.

The CDR3 here is CSVRGPATVGAFF. DNA for the CDR3: TGCAGCGTCCGCGGCCCCGCGACAGTAGGAGCTTTCTTT. V usage is TRBV29-1 and J usage is TRBJ1-1; TRBD1 might be the D (5 bases). Trimming took off 6 bases at V and 10 bases at J, with 21 bases between the two ends. Looked up from germline, CDR1 is SQVTM and CDR2 is ANQGSEA. This CDR3 is 13 amino acids long.

As regards this clone: Germline and junction disagree at one end, which may indicate a read error. The chain uses TRBV19 and TRBJ1-1; D ambiguous. This CDR3 has 15 residues. Germline-derived CDR1 and CDR2 are LNHDA and SQIVND (reference sequence). CDR3 amino acids: CANSLPGDPNTEAFF. The CDR3 DNA sequence: TGTGCCAATAGTCTTCCGGGAGACCCGAACACTGAAGCTTTCTTT.

This clone was observed a few times. The gene calls are TRBV27 and TRBJ1-1; 9 positions match TRBD1. Germline values: CDR1 MNHEY, CDR2 SMNVEV (reference sequence). With V trimmed by 6 bases and J by 3 bases, 5 bases remained unmatched. This CDR3 region has 14 residues. DNA for the CDR3: TGTGCCAGCAGATTTACAGGGGGCTACACTGAAGCTTTCTTT. Amino acid sequence: CASRFTGGYTEAFF.

The chain couples TRBV7-3 to TRBJ2-3; D gene unclear. The ends were cut back, 6 bases at V and 5 bases at J, with 15 bases in the middle. This CDR3 contains 14 residues. Germline V gene sequence: CDR1 SGHTA, CDR2 FQGTGA. Written as DNA, the CDR3 is TGTGCCAGCAGTCTGCTAGGATCCGGAGATACGCAGTATTTT. This encodes CASSLLGSGDTQYF.

The chain recombines TRBV10-3 with TRBJ1-2; a weak D match, TRBD1 (6 bases). CDR1 ENHRY and CDR2 SYGVKD come from the germline V gene. The length of the CDR3 is 13 residues. V shed 4 bases and J shed 11 bases, with 17 bases lying between them. As DNA, the CDR3 is TGTGCCATCAGTGCGATACAGGCAGGGGTATACACCTTC. It yields the protein CAISAIQAGVYTF.

Details on this clone: Distinct nucleotide sequences in the sample also encode this CDR3. The V and J genes are TRBV5-6 and TRBJ2-3, with a weak D call TRBD1 (5 bases). Trimming removed 0 bases at V and 0 bases at J, with 11 bases between. The CDR3 runs 16 residues. The germline V gene encodes CDR1 SGHDT and CDR2 YYEEEE. Here the CDR3 reads CASSLVGDSSTDTQYF. For the CDR3, the DNA is TGTGCCAGCAGCTTGGTTGGAGACAGTAGCACAGATACGCAGTATTTT.

A few counts support this clone. This sequence joins TRBV5-1 and TRBJ2-7; TRBD2 matches at 8 bases. Germline CDR1 and CDR2: SGHRS and YFSETQ. V lost 3 bases, J lost 0 bases, and 23 bases stayed unmatched. This CDR3 spans 21 amino acids. The CDR3 region is CASSSWEVAGFLGISSYEQYF. As DNA, the CDR3 is TGCGCCAGCAGCTCTTGGGAGGTAGCGGGGTTCCTAGGGATTTCCTCCTACGAGCAGTACTTC.

This chain uses TRBV27 with TRBJ2-3; TRBD1 aligns across 7 bases. CDR3 length: 16 amino acids. The V gene end was trimmed by 6 bases and the J gene end by 0 bases; junction bases not matched to a gene: 9. CDR1 is MNHEY and CDR2 is SMNVEV in the germline V gene (reference sequence). The CDR3 coding sequence is TGTGCCAGCAGCTTAACGACAGGGCTTAGCACAGATACGCAGTATTTT. Translation gives CASSLTTGLSTDTQYF.

CDR3 loop: CASSAVQGWNTEAFF. The CDR3 coding sequence is TGTGCCAGCAGCGCAGTACAGGGTTGGAACACTGAAGCTTTCTTT. This chain uses TRBV7-9 with TRBJ1-1; tentative D call: TRBD1 (6 bases). There are 15 residues in the CDR3. Germline V gives CDR1 SEHNR, CDR2 FQNEAQ (reference sequence). Trimming took off 5 bases at V and 1 base at J, with 14 bases between the two ends. Variable domain in full (rest from reference TRBV7-9 and TRBJ1-1): DTGVSQNPRHKITKRGQNVTFRCDPISEHNRLYWYRQTLGQGPEFLTYFQNEAQLEKSRLLSDRFSAERPKGSFSTLEIQRTEQGDSAMYLCASSAVQGWNTEAFFGQGTRLTVV.

The CDR3 DNA is TGTGCCACCAGCAGACTGGAGGCTAGCGGGGGGGAGACCCAGTACTTC. Its protein product is CATSRLEASGGETQYF. V gene TRBV15 combines with J gene TRBJ2-5; 11 bases align to TRBD2. The CDR3 is made up of 16 amino acids. The ends lost 2 bases at V and 5 bases at J; junction bases unmatched: 7. The germline gives CDR1 LNHNV, CDR2 YYDKDF (reference sequence).

CDR3 in DNA: TGTGCCAGCAGTCTAGCGGGAGGTACCGGGGAGCTGTTTTTT. Residues: CASSLAGGTGELFF. This rearrangement joins TRBV14 to TRBJ2-2; 11 bases are shared with TRBD2. From germline, CDR1 is SGHDN and CDR2 FVKESK. V gave up 6 bases and J gave up 5 bases; unmatched junction bases: 2. The CDR3 is made up of 14 amino acids.

J is TRBJ1-2 and V is TRBV6-1; no firm D call. The V and J ends lost 8 bases and 2 bases respectively, with 18 bases between them. Germline CDR1 reads MNHNS; CDR2 reads SASEGT. The CDR3 sequence is 15 residues long. Here the CDR3 DNA reads TGTGCCAGCGTTAAGCAGCGGTCAGAGAACTATGGCTACACCTTC. It encodes CASVKQRSENYGYTF.

V usage is TRBV5-4 and J usage is TRBJ2-1; 9 positions agree with TRBD2. V lost 7 bases, J lost 6 bases, and 20 bases stayed unmatched. CDR3 length equals 18 residues. CDR1 and CDR2 from the germline V gene are SGHNT and YYREEE (reference sequence). The CDR3 region has the DNA TGTGCCAGCGCGCGAGGGGGTAGCGGGAGTCCGGTCCCCAATGAGCAGTTCTTC. Translation: CASARGGSGSPVPNEQFF.

The chain is built from TRBV5-1 and TRBJ1-2; D may be TRBD1 (6 bases). Germline CDR1 reads SGHRS; CDR2 reads YFSETQ. The V gene lost 0 bases and the J gene lost 2 bases, with 14 bases spanning the gap. The CDR3 is 16 residues long. This CDR3 is CASSLDSQGLNYGYTF. CDR3 DNA: TGCGCCAGCAGCTTGGACAGTCAGGGGTTGAACTATGGCTACACCTTC.

The CDR3 DNA is TGCGCCAGCAGCTTCAGTGGTTCGGGGCAGTACTTC. Amino acids: CASSFSGSGQYF. The V and J genes are TRBV5-1 and TRBJ2-7; D not resolved. Germline V gene data show CDR1 as SGHRS and CDR2 as YFSETQ. V dropped 2 bases and J dropped 9 bases, with 12 bases sitting between them. The CDR3 covers 12 residues.

This chain uses TRBV18 with TRBJ1-5; tentatively, D is TRBD1 (5 bases). The CDR3 has 16 residues. The germline V and J ends were trimmed by 5 bases and 2 bases, with 16 bases remaining between them. In germline, CDR1 is KGHSH, CDR2 LQKENI. CDR3 protein: CASSYLGGEGNQPQHF. The CDR3 DNA is TGTGCCAGCTCATATCTGGGAGGGGAAGGCAATCAGCCCCAGCATTTT.

The V gene is TRBV10-3, the J gene TRBJ2-7; no firm D call. Trimming removed 0 bases from V and 1 base from J, with 7 bases in between. The CDR3 runs to 14 residues. Germline V gene lookup returns CDR1 ENHRY and CDR2 SYGVKD. CDR3 amino acids: CAISESTQSYEQYF. The CDR3 DNA is TGTGCCATCAGTGAGTCGACACAGTCCTACGAGCAGTACTTC.

The V gene is TRBV5-4, the J gene TRBJ2-4; TRBD2 matches 8 bases. The CDR3 consists of 15 residues. Germline trimming cut 0 bases from V and 3 bases from J; bases unmatched to any gene: 2. Germline values: CDR1 SGHNT, CDR2 YYREEE (reference sequence). The CDR3 spells CASSLAGGNKNIQYF. CDR3 sequence (DNA): TGTGCCAGCAGCTTGGCGGGAGGGAACAAAAACATTCAGTACTTC.

This clone was counted only a few times. V is TRBV6-5 and J is TRBJ2-7; D is undetermined. Looked up from germline, CDR1 is MNHEY and CDR2 is SVGAGI. This CDR3 comprises 12 residues. The germline V and J ends were trimmed by 10 bases and 0 bases, with 10 bases remaining between them. Written as DNA, the CDR3 is TGTGCCACCACCGACAACTCCTACGAGCAGTACTTC. It specifies CATTDNSYEQYF.